The T cell receptor (beta chain) under discussion was sequenced for a study of blood T cell repertoires in COVID-19. As for the study in general: PBMCs, B-cell-depleted T cells, or T cells were the source of the cDNA or gDNA that made up the material.

CDR3 size: 17 residues. Germline CDR1 MNHEY, CDR2 SMNVEV (reference sequence). V lost 4 bases and J lost 0, with 16 bases in between. Authors' processing steps: For nucleated cells, counts were estimated from reference gene primer amplification. Libraries were prepared by immunoSEQ multiplex PCR; TCRdb keeps only in-frame clonotypes and omits some of them. Clone size and V and J calls were adopted from that table, with D and trimming inferred from the DNA. This repertoire shows roughly 230,000 clones, approximately 85% found once; its top ten account for approximately 0.7%. The chain carries TRBV27 and TRBJ2-1; D might be TRBD1 (6 bases). The material sequenced was peripheral blood. This clonotype originated in a human donor in a cohort sampled during active COVID-19. The CDR3 region is CASSSLPQGYSYNEQFF. In nucleotides, the CDR3 is TGTGCCAGCAGTTCTCTCCCCCAGGGGTACTCCTACAATGAGCAGTTCTTC.